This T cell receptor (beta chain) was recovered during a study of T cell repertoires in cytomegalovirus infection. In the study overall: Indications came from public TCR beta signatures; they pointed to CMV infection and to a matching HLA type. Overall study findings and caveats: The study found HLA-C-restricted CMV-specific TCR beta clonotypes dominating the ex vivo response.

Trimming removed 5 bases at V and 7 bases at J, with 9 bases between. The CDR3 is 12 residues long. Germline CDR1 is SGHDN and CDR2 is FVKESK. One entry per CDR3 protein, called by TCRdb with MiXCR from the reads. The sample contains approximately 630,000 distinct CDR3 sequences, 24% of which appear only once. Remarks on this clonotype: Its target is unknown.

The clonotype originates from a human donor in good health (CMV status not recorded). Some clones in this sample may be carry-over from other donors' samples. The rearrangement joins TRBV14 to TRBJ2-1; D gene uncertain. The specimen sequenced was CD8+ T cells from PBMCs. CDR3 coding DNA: TGTGCCAGCAGCAAGGTTTGGAATGAGCAGTTCTTC. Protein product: CASSKVWNEQFF.